This is a list of T cell receptor beta chains from one sample in a study of blood T cell repertoires in COVID-19. The assay was immunoSEQ multiplex PCR, and TCRdb's table has in-frame clones only and misses some. The sample carries roughly 86,000 clones, about four fifths recorded once. Material: peripheral blood. The source of these receptors is a woman in her 70s with acute or convalescent COVID-19. Each CDR3 is given with its conserved first and last residue. The D gene is left open where the match is weak. Part of the rows lack a size; the others show once, few, many or a class for expanded clones.

d_call clone_size j_call v_call cdr3_length cdr3_nt cdr3_aa
TRBD1 - TRBJ2-2 TRBV4-2 18 TGTGCCAGCAGCCAAGATGCAACAGGGGCTTGGAACACCGGGGAGCTGTTTTTT CASSQDATGAWNTGELFF
TRBD2 - TRBJ2-1 TRBV11-2 15 TGTGCCAGCAGCTTCGGACTAGCGGGGGGTAATGAGCAGTTCTTC CASSFGLAGGNEQFF
- - TRBJ1-4 TRBV3-1/TRBV3-2 17 TGTGCCAGCAGCCAAGGACAAACTTCTGCAACTAATGAAAAACTGTTTTTT CASSQGQTSATNEKLFF
- - TRBJ1-1 TRBV29-1 13 TGCAGCAGCCGAAGCAACCTTGCTTCTGAAGCTTTCTTT CSSRSNLASEAFF
TRBD1 - TRBJ1-2 TRBV18 14 TGTGCCAGCTCACCAGGCAGGGGGCGAGGAGGCTACACCTTC CASSPGRGRGGYTF
TRBD2 - TRBJ2-1 TRBV10-1 16 TGCGCCAGCAGTGACAGTCTAATCGGGGGGGCCTATGAGCAGTTCTTC CASSDSLIGGAYEQFF
- - TRBJ2-2 TRBV19 16 TGTGCCAGTAGTATAGCCAGGGGCGCGAACACCGGGGAGCTGTTTTTT CASSIARGANTGELFF
TRBD1 few TRBJ1-2 TRBV15 14 TGTGCCACCAGCAGACAGGGGGCTTTTTATGGCTACACCTTC CATSRQGAFYGYTF
- - TRBJ2-5 TRBV28 12 TGTGCCAGCAGTTCACCTACAGAGACCCAGTACTTC CASSSPTETQYF
TRBD1 - TRBJ2-6 TRBV5-1 17 TGCGCCAGCAGCTTGGTAGAGGGGGCAGGTGGGGCCAACGTCCTGACTTTC CASSLVEGAGGANVLTF
TRBD1 once TRBJ2-1 TRBV11-2 16 TGTGCCAGCAGCACACGGACAGGGAGCTCCTACAATGAGCAGTTCTTC CASSTRTGSSYNEQFF
- - TRBJ1-3 TRBV7-8 13 TGTGCCAGCAGCTTTTTGCGGGGAAACACCATATATTTT CASSFLRGNTIYF
- - TRBJ1-1 TRBV5-4 14 TGTGCCAGCAGCCTCCGGGACATGAACACTGAAGCTTTCTTT CASSLRDMNTEAFF
- - TRBJ1-1 TRBV10-3 13 TGTGCCATCAGCCCGACAGGGAACACTGAAGCTTTCTTT CAISPTGNTEAFF
TRBD2 - TRBJ2-5 TRBV7-6 17 TGTGCCAGCAGCTTAGCGCGGGGGACCTCGGTCCAAGAGACCCAGTACTTC CASSLARGTSVQETQYF
- - TRBJ1-4 TRBV5-1 14 TGCGCCAGCAGCTCGCTATCGATTCGTGAAAAACTGTTTTTT CASSSLSIREKLFF
TRBD1 - TRBJ2-5 TRBV18 14 TGTGCCAGCTCACCATGGACAGGCGGGGAGACCCAGTACTTC CASSPWTGGETQYF
- - TRBJ1-1 TRBV5-1 14 TGCGCCAGCAGTGGGGGCTGGATGAACACTGAAGCTTTCTTT CASSGGWMNTEAFF
- - TRBJ1-5 TRBV18 14 TGTGCCAGCTCCCGCGACAATGAGTATCAGCCCCAGCATTTT CASSRDNEYQPQHF
- - TRBJ1-1 TRBV7-9 13 TGTGCCAGCAGCTCCGGGACTGGAGGACAAGCTTTCTTT CASSSGTGGQAFF
- once TRBJ1-1 TRBV12-3/TRBV12-4 13 TGTGCCAGCAGCCTCCAACAGGGTCGAGGGGCTTTCTTT CASSLQQGRGAFF
- once TRBJ2-7 TRBV10-3 15 TGTGCCATCAGGGGGACTGGGCGGGTTTCCTACGAGCAGTACTTC CAIRGTGRVSYEQYF
- - TRBJ1-2 TRBV11-2 13 TGTGCCAGCAGCTTAGATCCCTCTTATGGCTACACCTTC CASSLDPSYGYTF
- - TRBJ1-2 TRBV15 13 TGTGCCACCAGCAGATACGGGGAGGGAGGCTACACCTTC CATSRYGEGGYTF
TRBD1 - TRBJ2-7 TRBV30 13 TGTGCCTGGACCCGGGACAGTACCTACGAGCAGTACTTC CAWTRDSTYEQYF
TRBD1 once TRBJ1-4 TRBV11-2 16 TGTGCCAGCAGCTTAGATTCGGGGACAGGGCATGAAAAACTGTTTTTT CASSLDSGTGHEKLFF
TRBD1 - TRBJ2-7 TRBV6-5 12 TGTGCCAGCAGTTTACAGGGGTACGAGCAGTACTTC CASSLQGYEQYF
- - TRBJ2-5 TRBV11-1 14 TGTGCCAGCAGCTTAAGACAGTGGGGAGAGACCCAGTACTTC CASSLRQWGETQYF
TRBD1 - TRBJ1-5 TRBV15 15 TGTGCCACCAGCAGTTACGGACAGGAGAATCAGCCCCAGCATTTT CATSSYGQENQPQHF
TRBD1 - TRBJ1-6 TRBV13 16 TGTGCCAGCAGAGGCGGCAACAGGGGGCAATTAGACCCCCTCCACTTT CASRGGNRGQLDPLHF
TRBD1 - TRBJ2-1 TRBV5-1 14 TGCGCCAGCAGCAAGGGACAGGCTCTCTATGAGCAGTTCTTC CASSKGQALYEQFF
TRBD1 - TRBJ2-1 TRBV28 14 TGTGCCAGCAGTTTTAACAGGGGCTACAATGAGCAGTTCTTC CASSFNRGYNEQFF
- - TRBJ2-1 TRBV6-5 15 TGTGCCAGCAGTCTCACTGACAGACTCTACAATGGGCAGTTCTTC CASSLTDRLYNGQFF
- - TRBJ1-1 TRBV7-3 16 TGTGCCAGCAGCGAATCTCCGGGGGGCTGGAACACTGAAGCTTTCTTT CASSESPGGWNTEAFF
- - TRBJ1-6 TRBV27 14 TGTGCCAGCAGTTTAAGTTTTAGTAATTCACCCCTCCACTTT CASSLSFSNSPLHF
TRBD1 - TRBJ2-7 TRBV7-9 16 TGTGCCAGCAGCCATATTTCTCAGGGGGTCCTGTACGAGCAGTACTTC CASSHISQGVLYEQYF